This T cell receptor (beta chain) was found in a study of blood T cell repertoires in COVID-19. Study-wide context: There were acute and convalescent COVID-19 samples, and they came from the United States, Italy and Spain. T cells, B-cell-depleted T cells, or PBMCs supplied cDNA or gDNA.

Clones were read by immunoSEQ multiplex PCR, and TCRdb kept only the in-frame ones, dropping some. There are about 150,000 clones in the sample; 80% to 90% occur only once, and approximately 3% lies in the top ten. The CDR3 contains 14 residues. With 6 bases removed from V and 4 bases from J, the gap between germline ends came to 16 bases. Germline V gene lookup returns CDR1 MNHEY and CDR2 SVGAGI. The sequenced material came from peripheral blood. This rearrangement joins TRBV6-5 to TRBJ2-7, with TRBD2 as a possible D gene (6 bases). The clonotype originates from a woman aged 60-70 years with active COVID-19. In nucleotides, the CDR3 is TGTGCCAGCAGGGAGGGGTTCCCTCCTTACGAGCAGTACTTC. Protein product: CASREGFPPYEQYF.